The present T cell receptor beta chain was sequenced within a study of T cell responses to AZD1222 COVID-19 vaccine. Germline V gene data show CDR1 as LNHDA and CDR2 as SQIVND (reference sequence). The CDR3 extends over 17 amino acids. J gave up 2 bases and V 5 bases, and 9 bases lay outside the gene matches. TCRdb's table, derived via immunoSEQ multiplex PCR, lists solely in-frame clones and lacks some. The sample carries about 140,000 clones, about 90% recorded once. The specimen comprised peripheral blood, sampled on day 0 of AZD1222 vaccination. V usage is TRBV19 and J usage is TRBJ1-4; 9 nucleotides line up with TRBD1. This clonotype originated in an adult in good health. CDR3 loop: CASSLGQGGMTNEKLFF. In DNA, the CDR3 is TGTGCCAGTAGTTTGGGACAGGGAGGTATGACTAATGAAAAACTGTTTTTT.